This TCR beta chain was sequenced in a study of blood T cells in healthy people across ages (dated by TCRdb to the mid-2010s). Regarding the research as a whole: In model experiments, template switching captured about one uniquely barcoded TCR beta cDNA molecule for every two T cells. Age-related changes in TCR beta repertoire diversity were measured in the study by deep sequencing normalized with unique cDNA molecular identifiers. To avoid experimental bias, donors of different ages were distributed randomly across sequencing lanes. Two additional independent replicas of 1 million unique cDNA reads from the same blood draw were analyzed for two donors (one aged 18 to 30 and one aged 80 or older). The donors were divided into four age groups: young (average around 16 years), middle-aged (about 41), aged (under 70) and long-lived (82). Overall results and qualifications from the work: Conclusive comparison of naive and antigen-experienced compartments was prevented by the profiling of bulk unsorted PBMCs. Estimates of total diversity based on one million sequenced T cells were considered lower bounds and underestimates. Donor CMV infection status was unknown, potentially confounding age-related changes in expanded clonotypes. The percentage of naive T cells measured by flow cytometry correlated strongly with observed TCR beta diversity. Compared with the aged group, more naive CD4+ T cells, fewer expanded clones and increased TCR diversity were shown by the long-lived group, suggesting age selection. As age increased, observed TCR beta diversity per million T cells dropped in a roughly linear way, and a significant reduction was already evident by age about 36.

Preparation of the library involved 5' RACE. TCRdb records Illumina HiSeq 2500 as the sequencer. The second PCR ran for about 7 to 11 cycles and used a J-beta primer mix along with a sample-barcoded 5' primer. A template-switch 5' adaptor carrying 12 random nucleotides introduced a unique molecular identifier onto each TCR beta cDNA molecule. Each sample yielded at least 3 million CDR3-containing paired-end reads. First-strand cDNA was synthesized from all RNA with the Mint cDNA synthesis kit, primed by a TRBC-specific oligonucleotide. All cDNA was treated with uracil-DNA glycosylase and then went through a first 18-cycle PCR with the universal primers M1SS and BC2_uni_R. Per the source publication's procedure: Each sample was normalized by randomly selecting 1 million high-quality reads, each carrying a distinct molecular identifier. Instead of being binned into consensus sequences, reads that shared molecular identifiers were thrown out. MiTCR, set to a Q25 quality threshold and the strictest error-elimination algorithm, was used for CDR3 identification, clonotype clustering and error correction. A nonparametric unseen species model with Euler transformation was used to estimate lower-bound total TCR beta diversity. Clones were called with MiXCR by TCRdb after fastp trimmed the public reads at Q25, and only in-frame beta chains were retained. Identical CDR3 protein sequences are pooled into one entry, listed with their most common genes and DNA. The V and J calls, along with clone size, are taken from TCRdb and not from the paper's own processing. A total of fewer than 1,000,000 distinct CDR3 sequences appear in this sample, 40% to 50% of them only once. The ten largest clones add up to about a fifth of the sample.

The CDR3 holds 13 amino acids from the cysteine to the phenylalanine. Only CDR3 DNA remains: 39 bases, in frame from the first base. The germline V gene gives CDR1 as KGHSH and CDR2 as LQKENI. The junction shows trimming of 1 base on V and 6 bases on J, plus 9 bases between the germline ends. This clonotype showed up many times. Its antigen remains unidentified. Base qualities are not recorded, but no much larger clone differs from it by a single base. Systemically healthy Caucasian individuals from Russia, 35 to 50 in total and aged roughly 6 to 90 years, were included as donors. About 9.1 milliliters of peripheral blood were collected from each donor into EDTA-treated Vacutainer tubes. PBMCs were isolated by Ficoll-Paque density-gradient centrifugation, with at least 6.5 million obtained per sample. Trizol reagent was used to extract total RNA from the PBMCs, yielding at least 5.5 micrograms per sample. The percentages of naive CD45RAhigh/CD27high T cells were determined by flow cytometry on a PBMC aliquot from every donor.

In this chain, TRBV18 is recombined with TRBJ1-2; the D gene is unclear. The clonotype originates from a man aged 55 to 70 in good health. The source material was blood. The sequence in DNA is TGTGCCAGCTCACCACGGGTTGCCCATGGCTACACCTTC. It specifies CASSPRVAHGYTF.